This entry features one T cell receptor beta chain sequence. Antigen specificity is unknown. These data belong to a study of OX40 agonist ivuxolimab in advanced cancers. Study context: The dose of intravenous ivuxolimab that patients received every 2 weeks ranged from 0.01 to 10 mg/kg.

This CDR3 has 11 amino acids. Germline assignment: CDR1 SQVTM and CDR2 ANQGSEA. Trimming removed 3 bases at V and 8 bases at J, with 10 bases between. Findings and caveats of the study: Among T cells, CD8+ cells averaged more expanded clones than CD4+ cells.

Data came from immunoSEQ multiplex PCR; TCRdb stores just in-frame clones and leaves some out. The sample contains tens of thousands of clones, about 80% of which appear only once. The chain is built from TRBV29-1 and TRBJ1-1; D is ambiguous. The clonotype was recovered from an adult with an advanced solid tumor such as melanoma, head and neck, liver or kidney cancer. Sequenced material: CD4+ or CD8+ T cells sorted from blood, taken in a trial of the OX40 agonist ivuxolimab. The CDR3 coding sequence is TGCAGCGTTGATCCGGGGTCCGAAGCTTTCTTT. It yields the protein CSVDPGSEAFF. Full variable domain (remainder filled in from reference TRBV29-1 and TRBJ1-1): SAVISQKPSRDICQRGTSLTIQCQVDSQVTMMFWYRQQPGQSLTLIATANQGSEATYESGFVIDKFPISRPNLTFSTLTVSNMSPEDSSIYLCSVDPGSEAFFGQGTRLTVV.